The 21 T cell receptor beta chains in this list originate from one sample, sequenced in a study of OX40 agonist ivuxolimab in advanced cancers. Sequencing used immunoSEQ multiplex PCR; TCRdb keeps in-frame clones, though not all of them. The repertoire holds approximately 77,000 clones, about 84% seen once, with around 0.51% in the top ten. The source material was CD4+ or CD8+ T cells sorted from blood, sampled in a trial of the OX40 agonist ivuxolimab. The origin of the receptors is an adult with an advanced solid tumor such as melanoma, head and neck, liver or kidney cancer.

This chain uses TRBV15 with TRBJ1-2; D is unresolved. V lost 0 bases to trimming and J lost 0 bases, with 5 bases between them. This CDR3 contains 14 residues. Germline values: CDR1 LNHNV, CDR2 YYDKDF (reference sequence). CDR3 protein: CATSRETTNYGYTF. The CDR3, as DNA: TGTGCCACCAGCAGAGAAACGACTAACTATGGCTACACCTTC.

The CDR3 region has the DNA TGTGCCATCAGGGAGGGACAGGGTTATGAAAAACTGTTTTTT. As protein: CAIREGQGYEKLFF. The chain combines TRBV10-3 with TRBJ1-4, with 9 positions matching TRBD1. CDR1 and CDR2 from the germline V gene are ENHRY and SYGVKD. The ends lost 6 bases at V and 6 bases at J; junction bases unmatched: 5. The CDR3 loop spans 14 amino acids.

The chain employs TRBV7-4 and TRBJ2-7; D is possibly TRBD2 (5 bases). There are 15 residues in the CDR3. Germline assignment: CDR1 SGHVT and CDR2 SQSDAQ. V dropped 1 base and J dropped 2 bases, with 12 bases sitting between them. CDR3 amino acids: CASSLVSGTPYEQYF. CDR3 sequence (DNA): TGTGCCAGCAGCTTAGTAAGCGGAACCCCCTACGAGCAGTACTTC. Looking up the rest from reference TRBV7-4 and TRBJ2-7 gives the full variable domain: GAGVSQSPRYKVAKRGRDVALRCDSISGHVTLYWYRQTLGQGSEVLTYSQSDAQRDKSGRPSGRFSAERPERSVSTLKIQRTEQGDSAVYLCASSLVSGTPYEQYFGPGTRLTVT.

This clone occurred once. This rearrangement joins TRBV10-3 to TRBJ2-1; 14 bases are shared with TRBD2. CDR1 and CDR2 from the germline V gene are ENHRY and SYGVKD. The CDR3 extends over 19 amino acids. V dropped 0 bases and J dropped 3; count of bases not matched to a gene: 7. The CDR3 nucleotides are TGTGCCATCAGTGAGTCGGTGGGGACTAGCGGGGGAAGCTACAATGAGCAGTTCTTC. Its translation: CAISESVGTSGGSYNEQFF.

The V and J genes are TRBV2 and TRBJ1-1, with 9 bases lining up with TRBD1. This CDR3 is built from 14 residues. The V gene's germline CDR1 is SNHLY and CDR2 FYNNEI. The junction had 6 bases not matched to a gene; V was cut back by 7 bases and J by 3 bases. CDR3 coding DNA: TGTGCCAGCACGGCTTGGACAGGGGACACTGAAGCTTTCTTT. Protein: CASTAWTGDTEAFF.

This chain connects TRBV11-2 to TRBJ1-4, with 7 bases identical to TRBD1. This CDR3 is 14 amino acids long. Per germline, CDR1 SGHAT and CDR2 FQNNGV. The V gene end was trimmed by 1 base and the J gene end by 6 bases; junction bases not matched to a gene: 2. The CDR3: CASSLGQGYEKLFF. The CDR3 nucleotides read TGTGCCAGCAGCTTAGGACAGGGTTATGAAAAACTGTTTTTT.

This chain connects TRBV5-5 to TRBJ1-1, with D maybe TRBD1 (6 bases). The length of the CDR3 is 14 residues. Germline CDR1 is SGHKS and CDR2 is YYEKEE (reference sequence). Trimming cost V 3 bases and J 0 bases, with 9 bases left between them. The chain's CDR3 is CASSWTAVNTEAFF. The CDR3 coding sequence is TGTGCCAGCAGCTGGACAGCAGTGAACACTGAAGCTTTCTTT.

V usage is TRBV30 and J usage is TRBJ2-7; perhaps D is TRBD1 or TRBD2 (6 bases each). Germline V gives CDR1 GTSNPN, CDR2 SVGIG (reference sequence). This CDR3 has 14 amino acids. Deletions cut 2 bases from V and 5 bases from J, with 16 bases between. The CDR3 coding sequence is TGTGCCTGGAGTAAGGGGGGAATTCGCGACGAGCAGTACTTC. Its translation is CAWSKGGIRDEQYF.

The J gene is TRBJ1-5, the V gene TRBV6-1; 9 bases are shared with TRBD1. V lost 6 bases and J lost 7; bases outside the gene matches: 7. This CDR3 has 14 residues. Germline CDR1 is MNHNS and CDR2 is SASEGT. The CDR3 reads CASSWGQGGQPQHF. DNA of the CDR3: TGTGCCAGCAGCTGGGGACAGGGAGGACAGCCCCAGCATTTT.

A single count supports this clone. The gene calls are TRBV6-5 and TRBJ1-5; D unclear. CDR1 MNHEY and CDR2 SVGAGI come from the germline V gene. Trimming stripped 6 bases from V and 7 bases from J, with 10 bases between. This CDR3 region has 12 residues. The CDR3 nucleotides are TGTGCCAGCAGCCGGTCATTCCAGCCCCAGCATTTT. Translated: CASSRSFQPQHF.

The chain uses TRBV7-6 and TRBJ2-1, with a tentative D call TRBD2 (6 bases). Looked up from germline, CDR1 is SGHVS and CDR2 is FNYEAQ. This CDR3 has 17 amino acids. Trimming removed 3 bases at V and 3 bases at J, with 18 bases between. CDR3 loop: CASSFGASVGGYNEQFF. For the CDR3, the DNA is TGTGCCAGCAGCTTCGGGGCTAGCGTGGGAGGCTACAATGAGCAGTTCTTC. The full variable domain, rest sourced from reference TRBV7-6 and TRBJ2-1, is GAGVSQSPRYKVTKRGQDVALRCDPISGHVSLYWYRQALGQGPEFLTYFNYEAQQDKSGLPNDRFSAERPEGSISTLTIQRTEQRDSAMYRCASSFGASVGGYNEQFFGPGTRLTVL.

This clone was seen just once. The chain recombines TRBV7-9 with TRBJ2-5; 11 nucleotides agree with TRBD1. CDR1 and CDR2 from the germline V gene are SEHNR and FQNEAQ (reference sequence). The CDR3 totals 17 residues. V lost 5 bases to trimming and J lost 2 bases; unmatched junction nucleotides: 10. CDR3 nucleotide sequence: TGTGCCAGCAGCCCGGGGCCGGGACAGGGGGGACAAGAGACCCAGTACTTC. This codes for CASSPGPGQGGQETQYF.

This sequence joins TRBV30 and TRBJ2-6; 9 bases fit TRBD2. This CDR3 is 14 amino acids long. The V segment lost 8 bases and the J segment 1 base; nucleotides outside the gene matches: 3. Germline V CDR1 and CDR2: GTSNPN, SVGIG (reference sequence). Here the CDR3 reads CAGGGVSGANVLTF. In nucleotides, the CDR3 is TGTGCCGGCGGGGGGGTATCTGGGGCCAACGTCCTGACTTTC.

The chain has TRBV28 and TRBJ2-7; 8 positions agree with TRBD1. Looked up from germline, CDR1 is MDHEN and CDR2 is SYDVKM. V lost 5 bases to trimming and J lost 6 bases; unmatched junction nucleotides: 12. The CDR3 length is 15 residues. CDR3: CASSQTGVRSPEQYF. The CDR3, as DNA: TGTGCCAGCAGTCAGACAGGGGTCAGATCCCCCGAGCAGTACTTC.

The chain has TRBV7-2 and TRBJ2-2; D unresolved. CDR1 is SGHTA and CDR2 is FQGNSA in the germline V gene. Trimming took 4 bases from V and 6 from J, leaving 9 bases between them. The CDR3 has 13 amino acids. CDR3 region: CASSSYISGELFF. CDR3 bases: TGTGCCAGCAGCTCCTACATCTCCGGGGAGCTGTTTTTT.

The CDR3 DNA is TGTGCCAGCAGCCACAACAGGGAGGTGACCGGGGAGCTGTTTTTT. This encodes CASSHNREVTGELFF. V and J are TRBV11-1 and TRBJ2-2, with D perhaps being TRBD1 or TRBD2 (6 bases each). Between the trimmed V and J ends, which lost 5 bases and 5 bases, there was a span of 15 bases. CDR1 and CDR2 from the germline V gene are SGHAT and FQDESV (reference sequence). CDR3 length: 15 amino acids.

V usage is TRBV5-4 and J usage is TRBJ1-1; D gene uncertain. The germline gives CDR1 SGHNT, CDR2 YYREEE (reference sequence). V lost 0 bases and J 1 base, leaving 10 bases between the germline ends. This CDR3 spans 15 amino acids. In DNA, the CDR3 is TGTGCCAGCAGCTTGGAAGTGACATCGAACACTGAAGCTTTCTTT. Protein: CASSLEVTSNTEAFF.

The chain employs TRBV6-5 and TRBJ2-3; a possible D gene is TRBD2 (6 bases). The CDR3 length is 14 residues. Trimming removed 6 bases from V and 0 bases from J, with 10 bases in between. Germline CDR1 MNHEY, CDR2 SVGAGI. The CDR3 spells CASRLAESTDTQYF. DNA for the CDR3: TGTGCCAGCAGGTTAGCGGAGAGCACAGATACGCAGTATTTT.

Concerning this clone itself: At the DNA level, this CDR3 is encoded by other sequences in the same sample as well. The V and J genes are TRBV2 and TRBJ1-5; D is uncertain. The V end lost 2 bases, the J end lost 0 bases, and 8 bases lay between the germline ends. The CDR3 has 15 amino acids. Germline values: CDR1 SNHLY, CDR2 FYNNEI. For the CDR3, the DNA is TGTGCCAGCAGTGAAACCCGATCTAGCAATCAGCCCCAGCATTTT. It specifies CASSETRSSNQPQHF.

This clone was seen just once. V gene TRBV18 combines with J gene TRBJ2-3, with a weak D call TRBD1 (5 bases). V lost 6 bases and J 5 bases, leaving 9 bases between the germline ends. Germline CDR1 reads KGHSH; CDR2 reads LQKENI. The length of the CDR3 is 12 residues. The DNA of the CDR3 is TGTGCCAGCTCTCAACAGGTAGATACGCAGTATTTT. Its protein product is CASSQQVDTQYF. Full variable domain (missing parts from reference TRBV18 and TRBJ2-3): NAGVMQNPRHLVRRRGQEARLRCSPMKGHSHVYWYRQLPEEGLKFMVYLQKENIIDESGMPKERFSAEFPKEGPSILRIQQVVRGDSAAYFCASSQQVDTQYFGPGTRLTVL.

J is TRBJ2-1 and V is TRBV27; 7 bases agree with TRBD2. Germline V CDR1 and CDR2: MNHEY, SMNVEV (reference sequence). J lost 8 bases, V lost 2 bases, and 9 bases had no gene match. This CDR3 contains 15 residues. CDR3 in DNA: TGTGCCAGCAGTTTAAAGAAGCGGGGTCCGGATGAGCAGTTCTTC. This sequence encodes CASSLKKRGPDEQFF.